The entry below gives a single TCR beta chain sequence along with its context. Its specificity is not known. This entry belongs to a study of vaccination effects on CD4 cells after COVID-19. Trimming took off 6 bases at V and 5 bases at J, with 14 bases between the two ends. This CDR3 is built from 15 residues. Germline V lookup: CDR1 MNHEY, CDR2 SVGAGI. Using viral peptide pools, the ViraFEST assay grew out antigen-specific CD4+ T cells prior to sequencing. Culture proceeded for nine to eleven days, and CD4+ T cells were then isolated. The healthy vaccine recipients, who had no prior SARS-CoV-2 infection, showed negative nucleocapsid antibodies. The data were produced by immunoSEQ multiplex PCR, yet TCRdb's version contains in-frame clones alone and is incomplete. The sample includes 50,000 to 60,000 clones, around 70% of them seen just once.

The sample in question was CD4+ T cells from PBMCs cultured with SARS-CoV-2 spike peptides, obtained before COVID-19 vaccination. The clonotype comes from a human donor who received a COVID-19 vaccine. The chain employs TRBV6-5 and TRBJ1-6; D might be TRBD1 (5 bases). CDR3 sequence: CASSLSGRHNSPLHF. Here the CDR3 DNA reads TGTGCCAGCAGCCTTTCGGGACGGCATAATTCACCCCTCCACTTT.